A selection of T cell receptor beta chains follows, all from one sample in a study of blood T cell repertoires in COVID-19. The table came from immunoSEQ multiplex PCR; TCRdb's copy has only in-frame clones and leaves some out. The table includes some 290,000 clones, about four fifths detected once. The sequenced sample consisted of peripheral blood. These receptors all stem from a woman between 55 and 75 years old with active or convalescent COVID-19. Each CDR3 is given with its conserved first and last residue. The D gene is left open where the match is weak. Clone size is given for some rows only: seen once, a few or many times, or a class if the clone is expanded.

CDR3nt	CDR3aa	d_gene	abundance	len	v_gene	j_gene
TGTGCCAGCAGCTCCGAGCTAGCGGGGGGCCAAGAGACCCAGTACTTC	CASSSELAGGQETQYF	TRBD2	few	16	TRBV13	TRBJ2-5
TGTGCCAGCAGCTTAAGACAGGGTACTGAAGCTTTCTTT	CASSLRQGTEAFF	TRBD1	.	13	TRBV7-3	TRBJ1-1
TGTGCCAGCAGTTACTCGGAGGGGTCCGAGCAGTACTTC	CASSYSEGSEQYF	.	.	13	TRBV6-5	TRBJ2-7
TGTGCCAGCAGCTTTCCAACAGGAATGAACACTGAAGCTTTCTTT	CASSFPTGMNTEAFF	.	.	15	TRBV7-9	TRBJ1-1
TGTGCCAGCAGCTTAGTTAGACAATCACGCTCCTACGAGCAGTACTTC	CASSLVRQSRSYEQYF	.	.	16	TRBV11-2	TRBJ2-7
TGTGCCAGCAGCTTCCTGGGACAGGGGGCGAGCGGGGAGCTGTTTTTT	CASSFLGQGASGELFF	TRBD1	few	16	TRBV5-6	TRBJ2-2
TGTGCCACCAGCAGAGATCGGGCAACTAATGAAAAACTGTTTTTT	CATSRDRATNEKLFF	.	.	15	TRBV15	TRBJ1-4
TGTGCCAGCAGCCAAGATGTCAGGGGCTCCTACGAGCAGTACTTC	CASSQDVRGSYEQYF	.	few	15	TRBV4-2	TRBJ2-7
TGCGCCAGCAGCTCTTTTCCAACTAGCACAGATACGCAGTATTTT	CASSSFPTSTDTQYF	.	.	15	TRBV5-1	TRBJ2-3
TGTGCCAGCAGCCCCGGGGGGTCCAACGAGCAGTACTTC	CASSPGGSNEQYF	TRBD2	.	13	TRBV9	TRBJ2-7
TGCGCCAGCAGCCCGGGACAGGGGAACTATGGCTACACCTTC	CASSPGQGNYGYTF	TRBD1	few	14	TRBV5-1	TRBJ1-2
TGCGCCAGCAGCTCGGGACTAGCGGGGGTTAGCACAGATACGCAGTATTTT	CASSSGLAGVSTDTQYF	TRBD2	.	17	TRBV5-1	TRBJ2-3
TGTGCCAGCAGCCCGTCGGGTCCCTTCGGAGATACGCAGTATTTT	CASSPSGPFGDTQYF	.	.	15	TRBV9	TRBJ2-3
TGTGCCAGCAGCTTATATGGGGGCGGGGGGAGACAAGAGACCCAGTACTTC	CASSLYGGGGRQETQYF	TRBD2	few	17	TRBV7-3	TRBJ2-5
TGTGCCAGCAGACCGGCTAGCGGGGTCCCCGCGACCGCCTACAATGAGCAGTTCTTC	CASRPASGVPATAYNEQFF	TRBD2	.	19	TRBV7-3	TRBJ2-1